This TCR beta chain stems from a study of molecular identifiers for immune sequencing clone quantification. Study findings and constraints: Highly expanded clones may be undercounted when identical TCR molecules share barcodes. Clones above 20 RNA copies contained over 97% of effector molecules and under 1% of naive molecules.

This clonotype was observed many times. Its antigen is undetermined. Previously described methods with listed TCR primers produced the bulk TCR libraries. TCRdb recomputed calls from the PCR reads with MiXCR, one row per CDR3 protein. The data hold roughly 320,000 distinct CDR3 sequences, with about a quarter observed a single time. CDR3 length equals 15 residues. V lost 6 bases and J 1 base, leaving 12 bases between the germline ends. Source material: naive CD8+ T cells from blood, with Jurkat cell RNA spiked in. Subset in this sample: FACS-sorted CD8+CD4-CCR7+CD45RA+ naive T cells. The receptor's source is a human donor in good health. Some libraries in this study had Jurkat cell RNA spiked in. The gene calls are TRBV12-3 or TRBV12-4 and TRBJ2-2; D not resolved. The CDR3 here is CASRDAGLNTGELFF. As DNA, the CDR3 is TGTGCCAGCAGAGACGCAGGATTGAACACCGGGGAGCTGTTTTTT.